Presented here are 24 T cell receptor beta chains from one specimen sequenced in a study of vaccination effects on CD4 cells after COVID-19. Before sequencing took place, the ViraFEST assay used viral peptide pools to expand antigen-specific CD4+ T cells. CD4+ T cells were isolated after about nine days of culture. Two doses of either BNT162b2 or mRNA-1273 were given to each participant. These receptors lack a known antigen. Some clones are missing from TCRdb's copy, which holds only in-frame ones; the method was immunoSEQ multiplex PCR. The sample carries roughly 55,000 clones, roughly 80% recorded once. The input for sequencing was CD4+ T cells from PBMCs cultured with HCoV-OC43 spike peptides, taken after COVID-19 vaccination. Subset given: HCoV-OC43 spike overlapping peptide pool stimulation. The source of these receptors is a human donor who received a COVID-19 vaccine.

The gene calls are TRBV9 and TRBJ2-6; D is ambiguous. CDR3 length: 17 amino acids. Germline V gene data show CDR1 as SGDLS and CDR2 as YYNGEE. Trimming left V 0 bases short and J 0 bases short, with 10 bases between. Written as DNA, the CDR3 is TGTGCCAGCAGCGTAGCCCCCAGCAACTCTGGGGCCAACGTCCTGACTTTC. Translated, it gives CASSVAPSNSGANVLTF. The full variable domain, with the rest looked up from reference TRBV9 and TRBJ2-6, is DSGVTQTPKHLITATGQRVTLRCSPRSGDLSVYWYQQSLDQGLQFLIQYYNGEERAKGNILERFSAQQFPDLHSELNLSSLELGDSALYFCASSVAPSNSGANVLTFGAGSRLTVL.

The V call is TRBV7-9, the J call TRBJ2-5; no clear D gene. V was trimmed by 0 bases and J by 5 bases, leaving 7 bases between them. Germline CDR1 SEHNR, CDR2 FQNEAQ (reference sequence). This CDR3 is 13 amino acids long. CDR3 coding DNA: TGTGCCAGCAGCTTAGCTCAGTGGGAGACCCAGTACTTC. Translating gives CASSLAQWETQYF.

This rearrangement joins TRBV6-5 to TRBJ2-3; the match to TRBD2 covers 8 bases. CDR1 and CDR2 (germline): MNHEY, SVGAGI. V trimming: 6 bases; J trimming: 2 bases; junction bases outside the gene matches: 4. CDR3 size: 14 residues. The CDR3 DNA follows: TGTGCCAGCAGCCGTAGCGGGGCCACAGATACGCAGTATTTT. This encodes CASSRSGATDTQYF.

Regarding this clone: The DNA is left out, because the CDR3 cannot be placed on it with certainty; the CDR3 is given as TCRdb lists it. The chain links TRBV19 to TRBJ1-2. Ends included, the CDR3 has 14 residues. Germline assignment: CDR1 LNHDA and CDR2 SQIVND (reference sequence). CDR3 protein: CASTSGRRNYGYTF.

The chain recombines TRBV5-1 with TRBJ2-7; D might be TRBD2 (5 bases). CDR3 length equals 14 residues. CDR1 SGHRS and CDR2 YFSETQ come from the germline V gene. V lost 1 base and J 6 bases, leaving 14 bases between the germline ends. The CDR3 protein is CASSLSGGLREQYV. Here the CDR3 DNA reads TGCGCCAGCAGCTTGAGTGGCGGGCTTCGCGAGCAGTACGTC.

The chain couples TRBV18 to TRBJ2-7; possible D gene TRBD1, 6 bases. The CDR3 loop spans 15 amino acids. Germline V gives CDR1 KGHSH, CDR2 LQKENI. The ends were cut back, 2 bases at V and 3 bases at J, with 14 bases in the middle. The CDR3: CASSPRDTVNYEQYV. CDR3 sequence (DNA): TGTGCCAGCTCACCAAGGGACACGGTTAACTACGAGCAGTACGTC.

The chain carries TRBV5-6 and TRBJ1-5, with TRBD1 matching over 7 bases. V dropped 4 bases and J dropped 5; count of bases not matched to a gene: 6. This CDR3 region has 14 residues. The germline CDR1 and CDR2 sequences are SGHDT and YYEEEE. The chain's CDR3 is CASSRRGGDQPQHF. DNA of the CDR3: TGTGCCAGCAGCAGAAGAGGGGGCGATCAGCCCCAGCATTTT.

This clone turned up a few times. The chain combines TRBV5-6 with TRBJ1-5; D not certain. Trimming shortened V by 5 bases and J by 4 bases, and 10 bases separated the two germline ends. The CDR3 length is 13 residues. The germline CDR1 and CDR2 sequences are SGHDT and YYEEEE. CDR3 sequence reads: CASSPGRNQPQHF. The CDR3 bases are TGTGCCAGCAGTCCAGGACGGAATCAGCCCCAGCATTTT.

CDR3 sequence (DNA): TGCGCCAGCAGCCAGAGTCCTAAAAACTCTGGGGCCAACGTCCTGACTTTC. Protein product: CASSQSPKNSGANVLTF. The chain links TRBV4-3 to TRBJ2-6; no clear D. Germline V gene sequence: CDR1 LGHNA, CDR2 YSLEER. The CDR3 is 17 amino acids. Trimming took 3 bases from V and 0 from J, leaving 12 bases between them.

Here the CDR3 reads CASSVYRAPYNEQFF. DNA of the CDR3: TGTGCCAGCAGTGTTTACAGGGCCCCCTACAATGAGCAGTTCTTC. The chain has TRBV2 and TRBJ2-1; D might be TRBD1 (6 bases). Per the germline V gene, CDR1 is SNHLY and CDR2 is FYNNEI. The CDR3 has 15 residues. The V end lost 4 bases, the J end lost 2 bases, and 12 bases lay between the germline ends.

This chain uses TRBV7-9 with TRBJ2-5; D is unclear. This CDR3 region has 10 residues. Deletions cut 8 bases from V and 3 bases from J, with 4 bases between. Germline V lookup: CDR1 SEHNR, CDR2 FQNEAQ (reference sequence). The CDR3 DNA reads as TGTGCCAGCGGTGAAGAGACCCAGTACTTC. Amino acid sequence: CASGEETQYF.

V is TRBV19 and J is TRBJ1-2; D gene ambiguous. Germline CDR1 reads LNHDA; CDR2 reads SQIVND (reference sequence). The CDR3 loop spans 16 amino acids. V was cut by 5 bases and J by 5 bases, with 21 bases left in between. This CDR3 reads CASSSAGSGKGYGYTF. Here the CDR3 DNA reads TGTGCCAGTAGTTCCGCCGGGTCGGGGAAGGGATATGGCTACACCTTC.

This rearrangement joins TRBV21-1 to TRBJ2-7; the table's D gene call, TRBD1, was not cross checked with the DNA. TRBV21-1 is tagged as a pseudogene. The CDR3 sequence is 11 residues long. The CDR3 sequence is CASSTGYEQYV. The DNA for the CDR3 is TGTGCCAGCAGTACAGGGTACGAGCAGTACGTC.

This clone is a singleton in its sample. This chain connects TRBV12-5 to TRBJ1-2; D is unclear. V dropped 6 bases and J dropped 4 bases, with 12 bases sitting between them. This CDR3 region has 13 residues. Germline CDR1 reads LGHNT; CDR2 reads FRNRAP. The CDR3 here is CASGNRTFYGYTF. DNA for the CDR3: TGTGCTAGTGGAAATCGAACCTTCTATGGCTACACCTTC. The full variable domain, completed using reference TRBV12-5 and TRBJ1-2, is DARVTQTPRHKVTEMGQEVTMRCQPILGHNTVFWYRQTMMQGLELLAYFRNRAPLDDSGMPKDRFSAEMPDATLATLKIQPSEPRDSAVYFCASGNRTFYGYTFGSGTRLTVV.

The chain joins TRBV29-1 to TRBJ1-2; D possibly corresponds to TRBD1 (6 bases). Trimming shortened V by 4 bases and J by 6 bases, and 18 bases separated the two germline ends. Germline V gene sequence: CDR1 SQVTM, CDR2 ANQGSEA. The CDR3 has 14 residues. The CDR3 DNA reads TGCAGCGTTGGAGGAGCAGGGGATATGGATGGCTACACCTTC. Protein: CSVGGAGDMDGYTF.

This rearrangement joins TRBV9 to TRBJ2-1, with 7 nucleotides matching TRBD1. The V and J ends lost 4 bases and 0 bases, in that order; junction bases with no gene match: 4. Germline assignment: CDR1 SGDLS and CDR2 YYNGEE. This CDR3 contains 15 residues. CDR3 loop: CASSLGDSSYNEQFF. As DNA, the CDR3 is TGTGCCAGCAGCCTCGGGGACAGCTCCTACAATGAGCAGTTCTTC.

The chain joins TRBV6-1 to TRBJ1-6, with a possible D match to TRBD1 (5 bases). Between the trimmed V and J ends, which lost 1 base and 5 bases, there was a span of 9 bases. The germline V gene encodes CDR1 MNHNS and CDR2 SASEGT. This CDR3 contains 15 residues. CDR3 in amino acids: CASSEVWGNNSPLHF. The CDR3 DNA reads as TGTGCCAGCAGTGAAGTCTGGGGGAATAATTCACCCCTCCACTTT.

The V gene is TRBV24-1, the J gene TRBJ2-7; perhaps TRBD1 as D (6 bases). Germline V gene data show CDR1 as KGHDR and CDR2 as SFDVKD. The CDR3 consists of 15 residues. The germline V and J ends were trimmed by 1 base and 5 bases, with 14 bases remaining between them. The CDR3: CATSDLSTGTHEQYV. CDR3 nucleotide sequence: TGTGCCACCAGTGATTTATCAACAGGGACCCACGAGCAGTACGTC.

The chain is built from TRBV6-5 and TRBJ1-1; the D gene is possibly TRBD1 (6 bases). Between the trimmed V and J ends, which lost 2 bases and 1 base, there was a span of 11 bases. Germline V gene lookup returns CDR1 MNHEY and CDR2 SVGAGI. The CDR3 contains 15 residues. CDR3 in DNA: TGTGCCAGCAGTTACCAGGGGCGGGCGAACACTGAAGCTTTCTTT. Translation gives CASSYQGRANTEAFF.

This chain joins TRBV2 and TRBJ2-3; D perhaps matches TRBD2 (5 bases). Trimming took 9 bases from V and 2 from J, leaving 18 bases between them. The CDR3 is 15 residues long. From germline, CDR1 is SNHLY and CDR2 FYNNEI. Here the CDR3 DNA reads TGTGCCAGTAACGAGCAAGGACTCCACACAGATACGCAGTATTTT. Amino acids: CASNEQGLHTDTQYF.

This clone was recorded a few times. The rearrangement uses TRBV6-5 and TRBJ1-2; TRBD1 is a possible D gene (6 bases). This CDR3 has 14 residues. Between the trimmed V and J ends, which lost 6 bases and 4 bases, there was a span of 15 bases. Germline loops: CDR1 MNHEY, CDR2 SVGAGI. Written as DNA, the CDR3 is TGTGCCAGCAGCCGAGACTGGGACACCTATGGCTACACCTTC. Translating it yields CASSRDWDTYGYTF.

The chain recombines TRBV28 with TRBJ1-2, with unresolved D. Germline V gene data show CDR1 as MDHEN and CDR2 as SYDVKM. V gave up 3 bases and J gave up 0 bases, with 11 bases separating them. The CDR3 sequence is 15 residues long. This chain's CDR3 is CASSLGSVANYGYTF. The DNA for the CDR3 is TGTGCCAGCAGTTTGGGGTCAGTAGCTAACTATGGCTACACCTTC.

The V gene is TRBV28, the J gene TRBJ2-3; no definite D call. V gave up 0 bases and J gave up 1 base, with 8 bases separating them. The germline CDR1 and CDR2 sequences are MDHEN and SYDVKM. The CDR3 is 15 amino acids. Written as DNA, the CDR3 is TGTGCCAGCAGTTTATGGACACGGGGCACAGATACGCAGTATTTT. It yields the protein CASSLWTRGTDTQYF.

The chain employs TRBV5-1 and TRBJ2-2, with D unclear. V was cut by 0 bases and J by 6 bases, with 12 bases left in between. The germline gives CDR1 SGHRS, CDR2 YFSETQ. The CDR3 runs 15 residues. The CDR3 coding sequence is TGCGCCAGCAGCTTGGTGGGGTCTGTTGCCGGGGAGCTGTTTTTT. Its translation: CASSLVGSVAGELFF.